These 13 T cell receptor beta chains originate from one sample sequenced in a study of blood T cell repertoires in COVID-19. Data came from immunoSEQ multiplex PCR; TCRdb stores just in-frame clones and leaves some out. Found here are some 250,000 clones, approximately 80% of them singletons; the top ten hold approximately 16%. Source material: PBMCs or T cells enriched from blood (not recorded which). Source of these receptors: a man aged 40-49 years who had recovered from COVID-19.

The J gene is TRBJ2-1, the V gene TRBV30; D is perhaps TRBD2 (6 bases). The CDR3 is made up of 17 amino acids. In germline, CDR1 is GTSNPN, CDR2 SVGIG (reference sequence). With 4 bases removed from V and 0 bases from J, the gap between germline ends came to 19 bases. CDR3 coding DNA: TGTGCCTGGAAGGGAGGCTTAGGGCCTCACTCCTACAATGAGCAGTTCTTC. This gives the protein CAWKGGLGPHSYNEQFF.

This chain links TRBV19 with TRBJ1-1; no reliable D call. CDR1 is LNHDA and CDR2 is SQIVND in the germline V gene (reference sequence). V was shortened by 6 bases and J by 1 base, with 12 bases between the two germline ends. This CDR3 has 14 amino acids. The CDR3 DNA is TGTGCCAGTAGAGAGGGCAGCCCGAACACTGAAGCTTTCTTT. Its protein is CASREGSPNTEAFF.

The chain uses TRBV7-9 and TRBJ1-6; D not certain. Germline V gene lookup returns CDR1 SEHNR and CDR2 FQNEAQ (reference sequence). Trimming removed 5 bases from V and 7 bases from J, with 12 bases in between. The CDR3 covers 14 residues. CDR3 DNA: TGTGCCAGCAGCCCCTCCGGGAGCAATTCACCCCTCCACTTT. The encoded protein is CASSPSGSNSPLHF.

CDR3 DNA: TGTGCCATCACAGCTGAGGAGAGGGACGAGCAGTACTTC. Encoded protein: CAITAEERDEQYF. V gene TRBV28 combines with J gene TRBJ2-7; TRBD2 might be the D (5 bases). V was shortened by 10 bases and J by 5 bases, with 18 bases between the two germline ends. The CDR3 spans 13 residues. Germline V lookup: CDR1 MDHEN, CDR2 SYDVKM.

The chain uses TRBV12-3 or TRBV12-4 and TRBJ1-6; weak D call: TRBD1 (5 bases). The CDR3 totals 13 residues. V lost 6 bases to trimming and J lost 10 bases, with 13 bases between them. The DNA for the CDR3 is TGTGCCAGCAGGGCGGGACCTGACTCACCCCTCCACTTT. Translating it yields CASRAGPDSPLHF.

This chain uses TRBV7-2 with TRBJ1-1; maybe TRBD1 (5 bases). CDR1 and CDR2 from the germline V gene are SGHTA and FQGNSA. With 4 bases removed from V and 1 base from J, the gap between germline ends came to 25 bases. There are 19 residues in the CDR3. As DNA, the CDR3 is TGTGCCAGCAGCTACAGAGGAGTAACAGGTTTCTTAGGGAACACTGAAGCTTTCTTT. It codes for CASSYRGVTGFLGNTEAFF.

V gene TRBV5-6 combines with J gene TRBJ1-1, with 10 bases lining up with TRBD1. CDR1 and CDR2 from the germline V gene are SGHDT and YYEEEE. V dropped 1 base and J dropped 5; count of bases not matched to a gene: 5. The CDR3 runs 15 residues. CDR3 amino acids: CASSLSDRGHTEAFF. CDR3 in DNA: TGTGCCAGCAGCTTGAGTGACAGGGGGCATACTGAAGCTTTCTTT.

This clone has just a few counts. J is TRBJ2-7 and V is TRBV7-6; no reliable D call. The CDR3 is 14 amino acids. Germline CDR1 reads SGHVS; CDR2 reads FNYEAQ. V was clipped by 2 bases and J by 3 bases, with 11 bases between them. The CDR3 nucleotides are TGTGCCAGCAGCTTACTGGCGAGCGTCTACGAGCAGTACTTC. The encoded protein is CASSLLASVYEQYF.

The CDR3 nucleotides are TGTGCCAGCAGTTACGAGGGCGGGGAGCTGTTTTTT. This translates into CASSYEGGELFF. The rearrangement joins TRBV6-5 to TRBJ2-2; TRBD2 might be the D (5 bases). Germline lookup yields CDR1 MNHEY and CDR2 SVGAGI. This CDR3 is built from 12 residues. Deletions cut 2 bases from V and 7 bases from J, with 5 bases between.

The CDR3 nucleotides read TGTGCCAGCTCACCCGAGGGGACTAGTGTTTCGTCTGAGCAGTTCTTC. It codes for CASSPEGTSVSSEQFF. The V call is TRBV18, the J call TRBJ2-1; TRBD2 matches 8 bases. Trimming cost V 3 bases and J 9 bases; bases outside gene matches: 13. The CDR3 totals 16 residues. The germline CDR1 and CDR2 sequences are KGHSH and LQKENI.

This clone was seen a single time. This rearrangement joins TRBV9 to TRBJ2-1; 10 bases align to TRBD2. CDR1 SGDLS and CDR2 YYNGEE come from the germline V gene. The CDR3 runs 14 residues. V lost 0 bases and J lost 6; bases outside the gene matches: 0. Written as DNA, the CDR3 is TGTGCCAGCAGCGTAGCTAGCGGGAGCAATGAGCAGTTCTTC. It codes for CASSVASGSNEQFF.

As DNA, the CDR3 is TGTGCCAGCTCACCGTCCAGGGAGCAGTACTTC. This translates into CASSPSREQYF. The chain couples TRBV18 to TRBJ2-7, with no clear D. Germline V gives CDR1 KGHSH, CDR2 LQKENI. Trimming left V 3 bases short and J 7 bases short, with 7 bases between. The CDR3 extends over 11 amino acids.

The gene calls are TRBV11-2 and TRBJ2-1; 9 bases line up with TRBD2. The V and J ends lost 0 bases and 10 bases, in that order; junction bases with no gene match: 4. This CDR3 is 14 amino acids long. Germline values: CDR1 SGHAT, CDR2 FQNNGV. Here the CDR3 DNA reads TGTGCCAGCAGCTTAGAGGGCCTAGCGGGAGAGCAGTTCTTC. Residues: CASSLEGLAGEQFF.